These T cell receptor beta chains were read from a single sample in a study of spatial heterogeneity in lung cancer. TCRdb reanalysed the 5' RACE reads using MiXCR and keeps one entry per CDR3 protein. Counted here are around 7,900 distinct CDR3 sequences, approximately 7% occurring once; the ten biggest clones make up around 9.4%. The sample was lung tumor tissue, taken at surgery. The source of these receptors is a male donor with early-stage non-small cell lung cancer. CDR3s leave out the opening cysteine and the closing phenylalanine or tryptophan. Fields, in order: V gene, D gene, J gene, CDR3 protein. D genes are given only for firm matches.

V: TRBV7-9
D: .
J: TRBJ1-1
CDR3: ASSLVTEAF

V: TRBV29-1
D: TRBD2
J: TRBJ2-7
CDR3: SGRTSGRAEQY

V: TRBV6-5
D: TRBD2
J: TRBJ2-2
CDR3: ASSRGLAGSYNTGELF

V: TRBV7-2
D: .
J: TRBJ1-1
CDR3: ASSYDRSVKTEAF

V: TRBV5-1
D: .
J: TRBJ2-2
CDR3: ASSSGTGTTNTGELF

V: TRBV5-1
D: .
J: TRBJ2-2
CDR3: ASSLAETGNTGELF

V: TRBV6-5
D: .
J: TRBJ2-1
CDR3: ASSPGQPHNEQF

V: TRBV19
D: TRBD1
J: TRBJ2-7
CDR3: ASSTNPGQGSEQY

V: TRBV2
D: TRBD2
J: TRBJ2-3
CDR3: ASKTLAGGNTDTQY

V: TRBV5-1
D: TRBD1
J: TRBJ2-1
CDR3: ASSLGPGGASDNEQF

V: TRBV19
D: .
J: TRBJ2-1
CDR3: ASGFIGSYNEQF

V: TRBV7-2
D: .
J: TRBJ1-2
CDR3: ASSLAIGGVKYGYT

V: TRBV29-1
D: TRBD2
J: TRBJ2-1
CDR3: SVDARGDDEQF

V: TRBV5-1
D: TRBD2
J: TRBJ2-5
CDR3: ASSFYGGAETQY

V: TRBV10-3
D: .
J: TRBJ2-7
CDR3: AISESNEQY

V: TRBV11-1
D: .
J: TRBJ2-2
CDR3: ASSLTENTGELF

V: TRBV20-1
D: .
J: TRBJ1-1
CDR3: SALQGPEAF

V: TRBV11-2
D: .
J: TRBJ1-5
CDR3: ASSLGKEPQH

V: TRBV2
D: .
J: TRBJ2-1
CDR3: ASSRDTISYNEQF

V: TRBV5-5
D: .
J: TRBJ1-1
CDR3: ASTRERLNTEAF

V: TRBV11-2
D: .
J: TRBJ1-6
CDR3: ASSLYEDSPLH

V: TRBV7-2
D: .
J: TRBJ2-7
CDR3: ASSLGGPGGAYEQY

V: TRBV4-2
D: .
J: TRBJ1-6
CDR3: ASSHPGAGDYSPLH

V: TRBV7-9
D: TRBD2
J: TRBJ2-1
CDR3: ASSSGGAYNEQF

V: TRBV27
D: .
J: TRBJ2-2
CDR3: ASSLEGVAGELF

V: TRBV11-2
D: .
J: TRBJ1-4
CDR3: ASRRRLTTNEKLF

V: TRBV5-1
D: TRBD1
J: TRBJ1-1
CDR3: ASSTLGQGGTEAF

V: TRBV5-6
D: .
J: TRBJ2-5
CDR3: ASSLVSQETQY

V: TRBV18
D: .
J: TRBJ2-7
CDR3: ASSPAVTYYEQY

V: TRBV7-8
D: .
J: TRBJ2-3
CDR3: ASTSGASLSTDTQY

V: TRBV20-1
D: TRBD1
J: TRBJ2-7
CDR3: SARERQGVSYEQY

V: TRBV20-1
D: .
J: TRBJ2-2
CDR3: SARKTGRGGELF

V: TRBV19
D: .
J: TRBJ2-2
CDR3: ASSLGTGELF

V: TRBV5-4
D: .
J: TRBJ2-3
CDR3: ASSSASDTQY

V: TRBV2
D: .
J: TRBJ2-2
CDR3: ASSGVGSNTGELF

V: TRBV5-4
D: TRBD1
J: TRBJ1-3
CDR3: ASSLGTGAGNTIY

V: TRBV2
D: .
J: TRBJ1-2
CDR3: ASSSGQNNYGYT

V: TRBV5-1
D: TRBD2
J: TRBJ2-1
CDR3: ASSVLAGGSYNEQF

V: TRBV5-1
D: .
J: TRBJ1-2
CDR3: ASRIEGNYGYT

V: TRBV27
D: TRBD2
J: TRBJ2-1
CDR3: ASSPLGAGVFYNEQF

V: TRBV30
D: TRBD2
J: TRBJ2-7
CDR3: AWGLAGVEQY

V: TRBV6-5
D: .
J: TRBJ2-7
CDR3: ASSYSNAGYEQY

V: TRBV28
D: .
J: TRBJ2-3
CDR3: ASTAGNTMYTQY

V: TRBV6-2/TRBV6-3
D: TRBD1
J: TRBJ2-2
CDR3: ASSPTGFRGELF

V: TRBV28
D: TRBD1
J: TRBJ1-6
CDR3: ASTGQGNSPLH

V: TRBV4-1
D: .
J: TRBJ2-6
CDR3: ASSQGRGAAGANVLT